These 9 T cell receptor beta chains share one sample of origin, sequenced in a study of CD8 T cells in Susac syndrome. RNA totalling roughly 0.45 to 1 ug underwent reverse transcription with random hexamers. One entry per CDR3 protein results from TCRdb running MiXCR on the immunoSEQ multiplex PCR reads. The sample yields some 160,000 distinct CDR3 sequences, approximately 95% seen once. Sequenced: CD8+ T cells from PBMCs. The receptor set was obtained from a human donor with multiple sclerosis.

This chain links TRBV20-1 with TRBJ2-1; 9 nucleotides match TRBD2. The CDR3 loop spans 14 amino acids. Germline values: CDR1 DFQATT, CDR2 SNEGSKA (reference sequence). Trimming took 5 bases from V and 4 from J; bases not matched to a gene: 6. Written as DNA, the CDR3 is TGCAGTGCTGTTAGCGGGAGCTTATACAATGAGCAGTTCTTC. Translated, it gives CSAVSGSLYNEQFF.

The chain links TRBV15 to TRBJ2-1, with 7 positions matching TRBD1. The CDR3 sequence is 12 residues long. Trimming cost V 8 bases and J 7 bases; bases outside gene matches: 5. Germline loops: CDR1 LNHNV, CDR2 YYDKDF (reference sequence). DNA of the CDR3: TGTGCCACCGGCGCAGGGGGAAATGAGCAGTTCTTC. Protein sequence: CATGAGGNEQFF.

This chain links TRBV9 with TRBJ2-5; 8 bases line up with TRBD2. Trimming cost V 2 bases and J 1 base; bases outside gene matches: 4. Germline CDR1 is SGDLS and CDR2 is YYNGEE. The CDR3 totals 15 residues. The CDR3: CASSVASGSQETQYF. CDR3 in DNA: TGTGCCAGCAGCGTCGCTAGCGGGTCCCAAGAGACCCAGTACTTC.

The J gene is TRBJ2-7, the V gene TRBV9; 9 bases line up with TRBD1. Germline V lookup: CDR1 SGDLS, CDR2 YYNGEE. V lost 3 bases to trimming and J lost 3 bases; unmatched junction nucleotides: 4. CDR3 length: 14 residues. CDR3 region: CASSAGDRDYEQYF. The CDR3 DNA follows: TGTGCCAGCAGCGCAGGGGACAGGGACTACGAGCAGTACTTC.

This chain links TRBV29-1 with TRBJ1-2; 7 bases are shared with TRBD1. Trimming cost V 6 bases and J 5 bases; bases outside gene matches: 6. This CDR3 is built from 12 residues. Germline V gene sequence: CDR1 SQVTM, CDR2 ANQGSEA. The CDR3 here is CSVPKGAYGYTF. CDR3 in DNA: TGCAGCGTACCGAAGGGGGCGTATGGCTACACCTTC.

The chain links TRBV12-3 or TRBV12-4 to TRBJ1-2, with D possibly being TRBD1 (6 bases). CDR3 length: 14 residues. The ends were cut back, 7 bases at V and 8 bases at J, with 20 bases in the middle. The DNA for the CDR3 is TGTGCCAGCAACCCAAAGGGGGGTTTGAGGGGCTACACCTTC. Translating gives CASNPKGGLRGYTF.

The rearrangement links TRBV9 to TRBJ2-1; 7 bases fit TRBD2. V dropped 0 bases and J dropped 6; count of bases not matched to a gene: 6. Per germline, CDR1 SGDLS and CDR2 YYNGEE. There are 15 residues in the CDR3. CDR3 sequence (DNA): TGTGCCAGCAGCGTAGGGACTAGAGATGGCAATGAGCAGTTCTTC. Protein: CASSVGTRDGNEQFF. Filled out from reference TRBV9 and TRBJ2-1, the complete variable domain reads DSGVTQTPKHLITATGQRVTLRCSPRSGDLSVYWYQQSLDQGLQFLIQYYNGEERAKGNILERFSAQQFPDLHSELNLSSLELGDSALYFCASSVGTRDGNEQFFGPGTRLTVL.

This clonotype occurred once. The CDR3 loop is CASSLTGAVNEQFF. The DNA for the CDR3 is TGTGCCAGCAGCTTGACAGGGGCCGTCAATGAGCAGTTCTTC. The J gene is TRBJ2-1, the V gene TRBV7-3; 8 bases are shared with TRBD1. Trimming cost V 3 bases and J 6 bases; bases outside gene matches: 4. CDR3 size: 14 residues. The germline V gene encodes CDR1 SGHTA and CDR2 FQGTGA. The variable domain in full, completed from reference TRBV7-3 and TRBJ2-1, reads GAGVSQTPSNKVTEKGKYVELRCDPISGHTALYWYRQSLGQGPEFLIYFQGTGAADDSGLPNDRFFAVRPEGSVSTLKIQRTERGDSAVYLCASSLTGAVNEQFFGPGTRLTVL.

There are a few counts of this clonotype. The chain links TRBV28 to TRBJ2-7; TRBD1 matches 8 bases. This CDR3 is 16 amino acids long. V lost 4 bases, J lost 0 bases, and 8 bases stayed unmatched. Germline CDR1 is MDHEN and CDR2 is SYDVKM. CDR3 loop: CASSSTRQGPSYEQYF. The DNA for the CDR3 is TGTGCCAGCAGTTCCACAAGACAGGGGCCCTCCTACGAGCAGTACTTC.